A selection of T cell receptor beta chains follows, all from one sample in a study of CXCR3-negative and CXCR3-positive naive CD8 T cells. From the 5' RACE reads, TCRdb lists one entry per CDR3 protein and no DNA. The sample table includes roughly 120,000 distinct CDR3 sequences. Sequenced material: naive CXCR3+ CD8+ T cells from blood. Receptor source: a human donor in good health. Some clones in this sample may be carry-over from other donors' samples. The CDR3 runs from the conserved cysteine through the conserved F or W.

CDR3 protein: CAWSEAGGPLDTQYF
J gene: TRBJ2-3
V gene: TRBV30

CDR3 protein: CSVERNTGTEAFF
J gene: TRBJ1-1
V gene: TRBV29-1

CDR3 protein: CASSLNTAYEQYF
J gene: TRBJ2-7
V gene: TRBV7-3

CDR3 protein: CANSPGGQETQYF
J gene: TRBJ2-5
V gene: TRBV9

CDR3 protein: CASSHPRTGRDGELFF
J gene: TRBJ2-2
V gene: TRBV6-2/TRBV6-3

CDR3 protein: CASSLPGGPTYNEQFF
J gene: TRBJ2-1
V gene: TRBV7-9

CDR3 protein: CASSLDQDRVGEMDTEAFF
J gene: TRBJ1-1
V gene: TRBV11-2

CDR3 protein: CASSQDPGGGYGYTF
J gene: TRBJ1-2
V gene: TRBV4-1

CDR3 protein: CASSLVKSTEAFF
J gene: TRBJ1-1
V gene: TRBV5-1

CDR3 protein: CASDPGVEGKNIQYF
J gene: TRBJ2-4
V gene: TRBV7-2

CDR3 protein: CASSLRDNAETQYF
J gene: TRBJ2-5
V gene: TRBV4-1